This passage covers 27 T cell receptor beta chains from one sample sequenced in a study of human T cells and chemical hapten exposure. Sample time point: patch test 2, 6 weeks after DPC sensitization. Treatment of the sample: therapeutic diphenylcyclopropenone sensitization with weekly scalp DPC. TCRdb independently ran MiXCR on the RACE reads; one entry per CDR3 protein. The sample has some 79,000 distinct CDR3 sequences; around 9.3% are singletons. This sample comprised whole blood, obtained in connection with sensitization to the hapten diphenylcyclopropenone (DPC). The origin of the receptors is a woman aged 45-60 years with alopecia areata. Some clones in this sample may be carry-over from other donors' samples.

This clonotype occurred many times. This chain joins TRBV29-1 and TRBJ2-1; unclear D gene. The ends were cut back, 7 bases at V and 5 bases at J, with 9 bases in the middle. Germline V gives CDR1 SQVTM, CDR2 ANQGSEA. CDR3 length: 11 amino acids. The CDR3 sequence is CSGSIHNEQFF. In nucleotides, the CDR3 is TGCAGCGGAAGCATACACAATGAGCAGTTCTTC.

This clonotype was detected many times. This sequence joins TRBV10-1 and TRBJ2-2; no clear D gene. CDR1 is WNHNN and CDR2 is SYGVQD in the germline V gene (reference sequence). CDR3 length equals 13 residues. Deletions cut 4 bases from V and 4 bases from J, with 7 bases between. The CDR3 loop is CASSGRRTGELFF. The CDR3 nucleotides are TGCGCCAGCAGTGGGCGACGCACCGGGGAGCTGTTTTTT.

V is TRBV20-1 and J is TRBJ2-7; D is uncertain. The CDR3 contains 13 residues. The V gene's germline CDR1 is DFQATT and CDR2 SNEGSKA (reference sequence). V was cut by 6 bases and J by 4 bases, with 16 bases left in between. The CDR3 loop reads CSADIPGGYEQYF. The DNA for the CDR3 is TGCAGTGCCGATATTCCGGGCGGATACGAGCAGTACTTC.

This sequence joins TRBV11-2 and TRBJ2-5; D perhaps matches TRBD2 (6 bases). With 5 bases removed from V and 4 bases from J, the gap between germline ends came to 11 bases. The CDR3 has 13 residues. Germline V gene data show CDR1 as SGHAT and CDR2 as FQNNGV. The CDR3 nucleotides read TGTGCCAGCAGCCCGGGACTTGGAGAGACCCAGTACTTC. Encoded protein: CASSPGLGETQYF.

The V gene is TRBV5-5, the J gene TRBJ2-3; tentative D call: TRBD1 (5 bases). With 1 base removed from V and 0 bases from J, the gap between germline ends came to 9 bases. This CDR3 is built from 15 residues. The germline V gene encodes CDR1 SGHKS and CDR2 YYEKEE (reference sequence). The CDR3 loop reads CASSLFDRSTDTQYF. The DNA for the CDR3 is TGTGCCAGCAGCTTGTTTGACAGAAGCACAGATACGCAGTATTTT.

This clonotype was counted ten times or more. This chain uses TRBV6-2 or TRBV6-3 with TRBJ2-1; no firm D call. Trimming took 7 bases from V and 3 from J, leaving 7 bases between them. The CDR3 runs 12 residues. From germline, CDR1 is MNHEY and CDR2 SVGEGT. CDR3 region: CASKTGYNEQFF. The CDR3 DNA follows: TGTGCCAGCAAGACTGGCTACAATGAGCAGTTCTTC.

This clonotype has ten or more counts. The chain carries TRBV2 and TRBJ1-5, with TRBD1 matching 9 bases. The germline CDR1 and CDR2 sequences are SNHLY and FYNNEI. This CDR3 has 15 amino acids. J gave up 7 bases and V 7 bases, and 11 bases lay outside the gene matches. The CDR3 sequence is CASNPGQGGGQPQHF. DNA of the CDR3: TGTGCCAGCAACCCGGGACAGGGAGGTGGACAGCCCCAGCATTTT.

This clonotype was picked up many times. CDR3 nucleotides: TGTGCCAGCAGCAGGGAGAGGTCCTACAATGAGCAGTTCTTC. Protein sequence: CASSRERSYNEQFF. J is TRBJ2-1 and V is TRBV11-2; D is possibly TRBD2 (5 bases). Per germline, CDR1 SGHAT and CDR2 FQNNGV. V lost 5 bases and J 1 base, leaving 9 bases between the germline ends. The length of the CDR3 is 14 residues.

CDR3: CASSSSGIETDTQYF. CDR3 DNA: TGTGCCAGCAGCTCTAGCGGGATTGAGACAGATACGCAGTATTTT. The V and J genes are TRBV7-2 and TRBJ2-3, with 9 bases identical to TRBD2. Trimming at V came to 4 bases and at J to 3 bases, leaving 5 bases not matched to a gene. This CDR3 is built from 15 residues. From germline, CDR1 is SGHTA and CDR2 FQGNSA.

There are many counts of this clonotype. The V and J genes are TRBV12-3 or TRBV12-4 and TRBJ1-1; D unclear. This CDR3 is 16 amino acids long. V lost 7 bases to trimming and J lost 6 bases, with 24 bases between them. The CDR3 nucleotides are TGTGCCAGCACCCCAAACCCCCAAAGGTCTGGGGCTGAAGCTTTCTTT. It codes for CASTPNPQRSGAEAFF.

The sample holds many counts of this clonotype. The rearrangement uses TRBV27 and TRBJ2-5; no clear D gene. The CDR3 runs 14 residues. With 5 bases removed from V and 4 bases from J, the gap between germline ends came to 14 bases. The germline V gene encodes CDR1 MNHEY and CDR2 SMNVEV (reference sequence). DNA for the CDR3: TGTGCCAGCAGTCTTCGAGCCCAGCGAGAGACCCAGTACTTC. Its protein product is CASSLRAQRETQYF.

This clonotype was found many times. This chain joins TRBV20-1 and TRBJ2-7, with TRBD1 identical over 7 bases. V lost 6 bases and J lost 6; bases outside the gene matches: 8. CDR1 DFQATT and CDR2 SNEGSKA come from the germline V gene (reference sequence). This CDR3 has 12 amino acids. The DNA of the CDR3 is TGCAGTGCACCGGGACAGACCCCCGAGCAGTACTTC. It encodes CSAPGQTPEQYF.

In its sample, this clonotype was seen once. The rearrangement links TRBV12-3 or TRBV12-4 to TRBJ2-1; 9 nucleotides match TRBD2. V trimming: 3 bases; J trimming: 0 bases; junction bases outside the gene matches: 3. CDR3 length: 16 residues. The CDR3 DNA is TGTGCCAGCAGTTTTCTAGCGGGAAGCTCCTACAATGAGCAGTTCTTC. Amino acid sequence: CASSFLAGSSYNEQFF.

This clonotype was seen repeatedly, ten times or more. The chain couples TRBV18 to TRBJ1-1; D unclear. Trimming took 4 bases from V and 0 from J, leaving 15 bases between them. The CDR3 is 16 amino acids. The V gene's germline CDR1 is KGHSH and CDR2 LQKENI. CDR3 DNA: TGTGCCAGCTCACTGACCAATAAGTTCATGAACACTGAAGCTTTCTTT. Its translation: CASSLTNKFMNTEAFF.

In this sample, this clonotype turned up many times. The gene calls are TRBV7-8 and TRBJ2-7; TRBD1 aligns across 7 bases. Germline values: CDR1 SGHVS, CDR2 FQNEAQ. The CDR3 loop spans 16 amino acids. J lost 0 bases, V lost 5 bases, and 10 bases had no gene match. The CDR3 reads CASSERTGHNSYEQYF. The CDR3 DNA is TGTGCCAGCAGCGAGAGGACAGGCCACAACTCCTACGAGCAGTACTTC.

This clonotype is labeled as medium-sized. The gene calls are TRBV28 and TRBJ2-7; D is uncertain. Trimming shortened V by 4 bases and J by 5 bases, and 6 bases separated the two germline ends. Germline lookup yields CDR1 MDHEN and CDR2 SYDVKM. This CDR3 spans 11 amino acids. The CDR3 loop reads CASSYSNEQYF. As DNA, the CDR3 is TGTGCCAGCAGTTACTCTAACGAGCAGTACTTC. The whole variable domain, remainder taken from reference TRBV28 and TRBJ2-7, is DVKVTQSSRYLVKRTGEKVFLECVQDMDHENMFWYRQDPGLGLRLIYFSYDVKMKEKGDIPEGYSVSREKKERFSLILESASTNQTSMYLCASSYSNEQYFGPGTRLTVT.

This clonotype was observed at least ten times. This chain joins TRBV10-3 and TRBJ2-5; TRBD1 agrees at 8 bases. Unmatched junction bases numbered 6, after V lost 2 bases and J lost 1 base. CDR1 and CDR2 (germline): ENHRY, SYGVKD. The CDR3 sequence is 16 residues long. The CDR3 DNA reads as TGTGCCATCAGTGAGGAGGGGACAGGCTTCCAAGAGACCCAGTACTTC. It codes for CAISEEGTGFQETQYF.

The chain carries TRBV6-5 and TRBJ2-7; D tentatively fits TRBD1 or TRBD2 (5 bases each). Trimming removed 6 bases at V and 2 bases at J, with 11 bases between. CDR1 MNHEY and CDR2 SVGAGI come from the germline V gene. The CDR3 spans 13 residues. The CDR3 spells CASSRDGAYEQYF. The CDR3, as DNA: TGTGCCAGCAGCCGGGACGGAGCCTACGAGCAGTACTTC.

This clonotype was counted between two and nine times. The chain joins TRBV28 to TRBJ2-1; 8 bases are a match to TRBD1. From germline, CDR1 is MDHEN and CDR2 SYDVKM. After removal of 6 bases from V and 5 bases from J, the junction contained 9 bases not matched to a gene. This CDR3 has 15 residues. The CDR3 bases are TGTGCCAGCAGCACGATTGGGACAGGAAACAATGAGCAGTTCTTC. Translating gives CASSTIGTGNNEQFF.

Notes on this clonotype: At one end, the junction sequence differs from germline, possibly due to a read error. This chain links TRBV11-1 with TRBJ2-1; weak D call: TRBD2 (5 bases). The CDR3 is 14 amino acids. Germline-derived CDR1 and CDR2 are SGHAT and FQDESV (reference sequence). CDR3: CASKFLNGDNEQFF. Written as DNA, the CDR3 is TGTGCGAGCAAGTTTCTGAACGGGGACAATGAGCAGTTCTTC.

A word on this clonotype: It may be a read error: a sequence one base away is much more abundant. Likely a read error: the CDR3 ends without its conserved phenylalanine or tryptophan. This chain connects TRBV9 to TRBJ1-5; D gene uncertain. From germline, CDR1 is SGDLS and CDR2 YYNGEE. The CDR3 sequence is 15 residues long. The ends were cut back, 3 bases at V and 0 bases at J, with 10 bases in the middle. For the CDR3, the DNA is TGTGCCAGCAGCGGAGGGCCCCCTAGCAATCAGCCCCAGCATCTT. It codes for CASSGGPPSNQPQHL.

This clonotype has just a few counts. J is TRBJ2-3 and V is TRBV29-1; 14 bases map to TRBD2. V lost 0 bases and J lost 6; bases outside the gene matches: 8. The CDR3 consists of 17 residues. Germline assignment: CDR1 SQVTM and CDR2 ANQGSEA. The CDR3 spells CSVEDQLRLAGGDTQYF. In DNA, the CDR3 is TGCAGCGTTGAAGATCAACTCCGACTAGCGGGAGGGGATACGCAGTATTTT.

The chain couples TRBV18 to TRBJ1-2, with D possibly being TRBD1 (5 bases). V lost 0 bases, J lost 6 bases, and 11 bases lay in between. CDR1 and CDR2 from the germline V gene are KGHSH and LQKENI. CDR3 size: 14 residues. Here the CDR3 DNA reads TGTGCCAGCTCACCACCTCTCAGGGAAGATGGCTACACCTTC. Amino acids: CASSPPLREDGYTF.

This clonotype has only a few counts. This chain connects TRBV5-1 to TRBJ1-6; possibly TRBD1 for D (6 bases). CDR1 SGHRS and CDR2 YFSETQ come from the germline V gene. The germline V and J ends were trimmed by 4 bases and 5 bases, with 13 bases remaining between them. The CDR3 spans 15 residues. In DNA, the CDR3 is TGCGCCAGCAGCCAGGGGACGGTACATAATTCACCCCTCCACTTT. It encodes CASSQGTVHNSPLHF.

This clonotype has at least ten counts. The rearrangement joins TRBV11-2 to TRBJ2-1, with 7 bases fitting TRBD2. Germline lookup yields CDR1 SGHAT and CDR2 FQNNGV. The CDR3 totals 15 residues. J gave up 2 bases and V 2 bases, and 3 bases lay outside the gene matches. CDR3: CASSLSAGAYNEQFF. CDR3 sequence (DNA): TGTGCCAGCAGCTTAAGTGCGGGAGCCTACAATGAGCAGTTCTTC.

This clonotype appeared many times. The chain couples TRBV28 to TRBJ2-4, with TRBD1 identical over 10 bases. This CDR3 is 15 amino acids long. Germline CDR1 is MDHEN and CDR2 is SYDVKM. V dropped 5 bases and J dropped 8; count of bases not matched to a gene: 9. The chain's CDR3 is CASSPEGQGLDIQYF. The DNA for the CDR3 is TGTGCCAGCAGTCCCGAGGGACAGGGGCTGGACATTCAGTACTTC.

V is TRBV27 and J is TRBJ2-2; no definite D call. In germline, CDR1 is MNHEY, CDR2 SMNVEV (reference sequence). V was pared by 7 bases and J by 0 bases, with 15 bases between. This CDR3 contains 16 residues. The CDR3, as DNA: TGTGCCAGCAACCTCCTTTACAAAGCGAACACCGGGGAGCTGTTTTTT. Protein: CASNLLYKANTGELFF.